This TCR beta chain was profiled in a study of blood T cells in healthy people across ages. Germline assignment: CDR1 MNHNS and CDR2 SASEGT. Trimming stripped 0 bases from V and 8 bases from J, with 5 bases between. The CDR3 sequence is 12 residues long. The use of a sample-barcoded 5' primer and a J-beta primer mix characterized a second PCR of about 7 to 12 cycles. A single record per CDR3 protein comes from TCRdb applying MiXCR to the 5' RACE reads. Counted here are around 1,500,000 distinct CDR3 sequences, roughly 40% occurring once; the ten biggest clones make up roughly 8.2%. This clonotype has a handful of counts.

The receptor's source is a woman under 30 in good health. Sequences were obtained from blood. This sequence joins TRBV6-1 and TRBJ1-3; no clear D. In nucleotides, the CDR3 is TGTGCCAGCAGTGAAGCAGGTGACACCATATATTTT. As protein: CASSEAGDTIYF.